The next 9 T cell receptor beta chains were all read from a single sample in a study of cytomegalovirus exposure and HLA in healthy donors. Vbeta (60) and Jbeta (13) primers were used in the PCR. The table came from immunoSEQ multiplex PCR; TCRdb's copy has only in-frame clones and leaves some out. The sample spans roughly 40,000 clones; the ten largest clones claim 1% to 1.5%. The sequenced sample consisted of PBMCs. These receptors were taken from a man younger than 45 in good health and CMV-seronegative.

The chain is built from TRBV20-1 and TRBJ1-1; D is undetermined. Deletions cut 3 bases from V and 5 bases from J, with 7 bases between. This CDR3 spans 11 amino acids. CDR1 and CDR2 from the germline V gene are DFQATT and SNEGSKA (reference sequence). The CDR3 region has the DNA TGCAGTGCTAGCCGCAGGACTGAAGCTTTCTTT. This sequence encodes CSASRRTEAFF.

This chain connects TRBV12-5 to TRBJ2-7; 11 bases line up with TRBD2. CDR3 size: 18 residues. V was clipped by 0 bases and J by 7 bases; unmatched bases: 14. Germline CDR1 and CDR2: LGHNT and FRNRAP. The CDR3 loop reads CASGLVTLAGGSSGEQYF. The CDR3 DNA follows: TGTGCTAGTGGTTTGGTGACTTTAGCGGGAGGGTCTTCGGGGGAGCAGTACTTC.

The J gene is TRBJ2-7, the V gene TRBV6-1; 9 nucleotides align to TRBD2. V lost 2 bases to trimming and J lost 2 bases; unmatched junction nucleotides: 4. Germline loops: CDR1 MNHNS, CDR2 SASEGT. This CDR3 contains 15 residues. The CDR3 here is CASSELRGGPYEQYF. The DNA for the CDR3 is TGTGCCAGCAGTGAACTGCGGGGGGGCCCCTACGAGCAGTACTTC.

CDR3: CASSAEHPTGSGPQHF. In DNA form, the CDR3 reads TGTGCCAGCAGTGCGGAACACCCGACAGGATCAGGGCCCCAGCATTTT. V usage is TRBV28 and J usage is TRBJ1-5, with TRBD1 as a possible D gene (6 bases). Germline CDR1 reads MDHEN; CDR2 reads SYDVKM. Trimming pared 5 bases from V and 9 bases from J, leaving 23 bases between. This CDR3 has 16 residues.

J is TRBJ1-4 and V is TRBV7-8; D remains ambiguous. Germline assignment: CDR1 SGHVS and CDR2 FQNEAQ. Between the trimmed V and J ends, which lost 5 bases and 2 bases, there was a span of 9 bases. The CDR3 runs to 14 residues. The CDR3 spells CASSPWQTNEKLFF. The CDR3, as DNA: TGTGCCAGCAGCCCGTGGCAGACTAATGAAAAACTGTTTTTT.

This sequence joins TRBV30 and TRBJ2-7; TRBD1 agrees at 7 bases. CDR1 is GTSNPN and CDR2 is SVGIG in the germline V gene (reference sequence). The ends lost 3 bases at V and 7 bases at J; junction bases unmatched: 9. The CDR3 length is 13 residues. The CDR3 DNA reads TGTGCCTGGAGCCACCCGGACAGGCAGGAGCAGTACTTC. It is translated as CAWSHPDRQEQYF.

CDR3 sequence reads: CASSPRGPYNEQFF. The CDR3 DNA sequence: TGTGCCAGCAGCCCCCGGGGTCCCTACAATGAGCAGTTCTTC. The J gene is TRBJ2-1, the V gene TRBV7-3; weak D call: TRBD2 (5 bases). CDR3 length: 14 amino acids. Germline CDR1 SGHTA, CDR2 FQGTGA. The V end lost 5 bases, the J end lost 2 bases, and 10 bases lay between the germline ends.

Concerning this clone: One end of the junction varies from germline; a read error may be responsible. The chain joins TRBV30 to TRBJ1-4; TRBD1 is a possible D gene (6 bases). The length of the CDR3 is 15 residues. The germline V gene encodes CDR1 GTSNPN and CDR2 SVGIG (reference sequence). CDR3 bases: TGTGCCGGGAGTACCAAGACGGGAGGGGGGGAAAAACTGTTTTTT. This encodes CAGSTKTGGGEKLFF. The full variable domain, rest sourced from reference TRBV30 and TRBJ1-4, is SQTIHQWPATLVQPVGSPLSLECTVEGTSNPNLYWYRQAAGRGLQLLFYSVGIGQISSEVPQNLSASRPQDRQFILSSKKLLLSDSGFYLCAGSTKTGGGEKLFFGSGTQLSVL.

This chain joins TRBV27 and TRBJ1-6; D is unclear. The length of the CDR3 is 13 residues. From germline, CDR1 is MNHEY and CDR2 SMNVEV (reference sequence). Deletions cut 6 bases from V and 0 bases from J, with 3 bases between. CDR3 in DNA: TGTGCCAGCAGGAGCTCCTATAATTCACCCCTCCACTTT. Protein product: CASRSSYNSPLHF.